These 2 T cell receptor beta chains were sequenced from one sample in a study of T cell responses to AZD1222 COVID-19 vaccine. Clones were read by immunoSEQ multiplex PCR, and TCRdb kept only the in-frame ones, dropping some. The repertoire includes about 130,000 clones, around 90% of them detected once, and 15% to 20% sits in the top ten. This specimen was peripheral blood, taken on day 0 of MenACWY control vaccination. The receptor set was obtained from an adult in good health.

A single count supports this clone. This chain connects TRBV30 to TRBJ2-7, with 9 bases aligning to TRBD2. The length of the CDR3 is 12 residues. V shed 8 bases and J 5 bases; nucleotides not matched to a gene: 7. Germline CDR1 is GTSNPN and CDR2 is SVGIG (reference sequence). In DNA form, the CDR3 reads TGTGCCGGGTTAGCGGGAGCGGACGAGCAGTACTTC. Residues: CAGLAGADEQYF.

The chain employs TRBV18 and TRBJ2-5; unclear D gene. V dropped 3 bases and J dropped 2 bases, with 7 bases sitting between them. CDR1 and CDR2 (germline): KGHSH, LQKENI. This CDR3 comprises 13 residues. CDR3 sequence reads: CASSPSGQETQYF. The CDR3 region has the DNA TGTGCCAGCTCACCGTCGGGTCAAGAGACCCAGTACTTC.